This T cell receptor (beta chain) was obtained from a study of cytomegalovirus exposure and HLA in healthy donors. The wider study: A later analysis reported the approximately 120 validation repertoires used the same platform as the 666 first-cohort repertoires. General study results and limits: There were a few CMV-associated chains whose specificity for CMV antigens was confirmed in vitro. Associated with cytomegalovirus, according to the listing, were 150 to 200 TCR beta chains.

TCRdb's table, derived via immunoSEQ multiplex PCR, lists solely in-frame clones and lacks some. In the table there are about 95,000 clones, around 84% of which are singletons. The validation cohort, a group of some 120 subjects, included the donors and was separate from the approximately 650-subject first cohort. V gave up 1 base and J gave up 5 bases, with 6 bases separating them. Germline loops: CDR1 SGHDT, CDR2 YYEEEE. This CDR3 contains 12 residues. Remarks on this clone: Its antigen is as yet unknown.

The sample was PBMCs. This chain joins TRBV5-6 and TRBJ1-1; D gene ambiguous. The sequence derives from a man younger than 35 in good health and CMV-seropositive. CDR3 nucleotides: TGTGCCAGCAGCTTGTTCCTTACTGAAGCTTTCTTT. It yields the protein CASSLFLTEAFF.